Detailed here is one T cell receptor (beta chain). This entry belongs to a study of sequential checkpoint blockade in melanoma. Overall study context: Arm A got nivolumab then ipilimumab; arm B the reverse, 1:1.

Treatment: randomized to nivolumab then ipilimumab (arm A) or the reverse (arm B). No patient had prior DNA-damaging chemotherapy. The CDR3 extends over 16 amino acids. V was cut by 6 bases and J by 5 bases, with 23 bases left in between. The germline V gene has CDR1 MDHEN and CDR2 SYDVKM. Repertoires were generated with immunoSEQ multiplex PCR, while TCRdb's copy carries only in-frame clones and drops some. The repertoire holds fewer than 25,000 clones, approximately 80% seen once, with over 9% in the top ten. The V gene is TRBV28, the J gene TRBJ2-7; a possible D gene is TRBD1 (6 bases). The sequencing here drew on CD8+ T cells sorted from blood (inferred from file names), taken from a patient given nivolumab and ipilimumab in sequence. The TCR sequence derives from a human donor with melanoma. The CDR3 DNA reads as TGTGCCAGCAGCCGACCTCAGACCTCCGAGGGGGACGAGCAGTACTTC. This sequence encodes CASSRPQTSEGDEQYF.